Following are 21 T cell receptor beta chains from one sample sequenced in a study of glioma-infiltrating T cells. TCR alpha and beta CDR3 regions were amplified from RNA using iRepertoire nested multiplex PCR. TCRdb ran MiXCR on the multiplex PCR reads and lists one entry per CDR3 protein. The repertoire has some 110,000 distinct CDR3 sequences, roughly 24% of them found once; the top ten carry 13% to 15%. The sample comprised glioma tissue, nonneoplastic brain tissue, or PBMCs (not recorded which). The receptor set was obtained from a human donor with low-grade glioma or glioblastoma, undergoing nonglioma brain surgery, or in good health (not recorded which).

As to this clonotype: A much larger clone lies a single base off, so this may be a read error. The rearrangement uses TRBV28 and TRBJ2-3, with D perhaps TRBD2 (6 bases). Germline lookup yields CDR1 MDHEN and CDR2 SYDVKM. This CDR3 has 15 amino acids. The CDR3 is CASSLLTGDTGTQYF. The DNA for the CDR3 is TGTGCCAGCAGCCTCCTAACGGGAGACACAGGTACGCAGTATTTT.

This clonotype was detected ten times or more. CDR3 amino acids: CSVVGTGGYGNTIYF. CDR3 DNA sequence: TGCAGCGTTGTCGGGACAGGGGGTTACGGAAACACCATATATTTT. The chain carries TRBV29-1 and TRBJ1-3; 11 bases fit TRBD1. This CDR3 contains 15 residues. Trimming removed 4 bases from V and 4 bases from J; junction bases left unmatched: 6. In germline, CDR1 is SQVTM, CDR2 ANQGSEA.

This clonotype was recorded at least ten times. The V gene is TRBV6-1, the J gene TRBJ1-5; no clear D gene. This CDR3 has 15 amino acids. V lost 2 bases to trimming and J lost 0 bases, with 8 bases between them. Germline V gives CDR1 MNHNS, CDR2 SASEGT. The CDR3 region has the DNA TGTGCCAGCAGTGAATATGGGAATAGCAATCAGCCCCAGCATTTT. It encodes CASSEYGNSNQPQHF.

The table lists this clonotype with many counts. The chain links TRBV7-2 to TRBJ1-5; 8 positions match TRBD1. This CDR3 comprises 15 residues. The V segment lost 2 bases and the J segment 7 bases; nucleotides outside the gene matches: 7. Germline assignment: CDR1 SGHTA and CDR2 FQGNSA. The CDR3 region is CASSLSGRGHQPQHF. Here the CDR3 DNA reads TGTGCCAGCAGCTTATCTGGCAGGGGGCACCAGCCCCAGCATTTT.

Regarding this clonotype: A single base separates this from a much larger clone, so it may be a read error. This chain connects TRBV20-1 to TRBJ1-1; D is unclear. Germline CDR1 DFQATT, CDR2 SNEGSKA (reference sequence). The CDR3 sequence is 14 residues long. The CDR3 reads CSAPGPALGTEASF. CDR3 coding DNA: TGCAGTGCCCCAGGACCGGCGCTCGGCACTGAAGCTTCCTTT.

This clonotype was detected ten times or more. The rearrangement uses TRBV27 and TRBJ2-3, with 12 bases fitting TRBD2. Looked up from germline, CDR1 is MNHEY and CDR2 is SMNVEV (reference sequence). This CDR3 is 16 amino acids long. With 3 bases clipped from V and 6 bases from J, the junction kept 7 bases outside the gene matches. The DNA for the CDR3 is TGTGCCAGCAGTTTTCTCCTAGCGGGAGGGGCGGATACGCAGTATTTT. Its protein product is CASSFLLAGGADTQYF.

This clonotype was counted many times. The rearrangement joins TRBV4-1 to TRBJ2-1; TRBD2 agrees at 8 bases. CDR3 length: 17 amino acids. The trim removed 0 bases at V and 9 bases at J, leaving 13 bases unmatched. Germline V CDR1 and CDR2: MGHRA, YSYEKL. The DNA of the CDR3 is TGCGCCAGCAGCCAAGATAGAGCAGCGGGAGTATATGGTGAGCAGTTCTTC. Protein sequence: CASSQDRAAGVYGEQFF.

At least ten counts were recorded for this clonotype. J is TRBJ1-2 and V is TRBV4-1; 9 bases agree with TRBD1. V gave up 2 bases and J gave up 8 bases; unmatched junction bases: 18. Germline V gene data show CDR1 as MGHRA and CDR2 as YSYEKL. This CDR3 contains 18 residues. The DNA for the CDR3 is TGCGCCAGCAGCCAAAAGAGGGTACTCCCTACAGGGGGCGACGGCTACACCTTC. Translated, it gives CASSQKRVLPTGGDGYTF.

This clonotype was seen a few times. V is TRBV11-2 and J is TRBJ1-1, with D possibly being TRBD1 (5 bases). With 2 bases removed from V and 5 bases from J, the gap between germline ends came to 15 bases. This CDR3 comprises 15 residues. CDR1 and CDR2 from the germline V gene are SGHAT and FQNNGV. CDR3 loop: CASSLQRGFRTEAFF. The CDR3 nucleotides read TGTGCCAGCAGCTTACAGAGGGGATTTAGGACTGAAGCTTTCTTT. Full variable domain (rest looked up from reference TRBV11-2 and TRBJ1-1): EAGVAQSPRYKIIEKRQSVAFWCNPISGHATLYWYQQILGQGPKLLIQFQNNGVVDDSQLPKDRFSAERLKGVDSTLKIQPAKLEDSAVYLCASSLQRGFRTEAFFGQGTRLTVV.

This clonotype was counted many times. This chain joins TRBV12-3 or TRBV12-4 and TRBJ2-7, with D perhaps matching TRBD1 (5 bases). Deletions cut 2 bases from V and 4 bases from J, with 9 bases between. The CDR3 runs 13 residues. CDR3 residues: CASSLNRFYEQYF. CDR3 bases: TGTGCCAGCAGTTTAAACAGGTTTTACGAGCAGTACTTC.

The chain is built from TRBV27 and TRBJ2-3, with unresolved D. The CDR3 extends over 13 amino acids. CDR1 and CDR2 from the germline V gene are MNHEY and SMNVEV (reference sequence). With 6 bases removed from V and 5 bases from J, the gap between germline ends came to 12 bases. CDR3 in DNA: TGTGCCAGCAGACACAGCCAGAAAGATACGCAGTATTTT. Translation gives CASRHSQKDTQYF.

This clonotype was detected many times. The rearrangement uses TRBV28 and TRBJ1-1, with 9 positions matching TRBD1. Germline CDR1 is MDHEN and CDR2 is SYDVKM. The V segment lost 2 bases and the J segment 3 bases; nucleotides outside the gene matches: 7. CDR3 size: 16 residues. CDR3 in DNA: TGTGCCAGCAGTTTAAGGACAGGGGTCTGGGACACTGAAGCTTTCTTT. Translation gives CASSLRTGVWDTEAFF.

The V gene is TRBV25-1, the J gene TRBJ2-7; no clear D gene. The CDR3 has 14 residues. V lost 5 bases, J lost 3 bases, and 14 bases lay in between. Germline loops: CDR1 MGHDK, CDR2 SYGVNS. CDR3 loop: CASSPPQTRYEQYF. CDR3 sequence (DNA): TGTGCCAGCAGTCCCCCGCAGACGCGCTACGAGCAGTACTTC.

About this clonotype itself: This clone may be a read error of a much larger clone one base away. The chain combines TRBV7-9 with TRBJ1-1; D is undetermined. With 3 bases removed from V and 5 bases from J, the gap between germline ends came to 7 bases. The CDR3 sequence is 12 residues long. Germline CDR1 is SEHNR and CDR2 is FQNEAQ (reference sequence). The CDR3 bases are TGTGCCAGCAGCTTGGTAAGAACTGAAGCTTTCTTT. Amino acid sequence: CASSLVRTEAFF.

Comments on this clonotype: One base away lies a much larger clone, so this may be a sequencing read error. The genes are TRBV2 and TRBJ2-3, with D unresolved. The CDR3 length is 13 residues. Trimming pared 1 base from V and 5 bases from J, leaving 7 bases between. Germline assignment: CDR1 SNHLY and CDR2 FYNNEI. This chain's CDR3 is CASSEGGRDTQYF. DNA for the CDR3: TGTGCCAGCAGTGAAGGTGGCAGAGATACGCAGTATTTT. The full variable domain, completed using reference TRBV2 and TRBJ2-3, is EPEVTQTPSHQVTQMGQEVILRCVPISNHLYFYWYRQILGQKVEFLVSFYNNEISEKSEIFDDQFSVERPDGSNFTLKIRSTKLEDSAMYFCASSEGGRDTQYFGPGTRLTVL.

V and J are TRBV2 and TRBJ2-7; a possible D gene is TRBD2 (5 bases). This CDR3 is 13 amino acids long. Germline V gene data show CDR1 as SNHLY and CDR2 as FYNNEI. V shed 7 bases and J shed 2 bases, with 12 bases lying between them. In DNA form, the CDR3 reads TGTGCCAGCACAGGACTCGTCGCCTACGAGCAGTACTTC. Protein: CASTGLVAYEQYF.

This clonotype showed up many times. The chain joins TRBV7-9 to TRBJ2-7, with 8 bases matching TRBD1. Trimming at V came to 7 bases and at J to 2 bases, leaving 7 bases not matched to a gene. Germline V CDR1 and CDR2: SEHNR, FQNEAQ (reference sequence). There are 14 residues in the CDR3. CDR3 sequence (DNA): TGTGCCAGCAACGGACAGGGAGAAACCTACGAGCAGTACTTC. Translated: CASNGQGETYEQYF.

This clonotype was observed many times. The chain combines TRBV11-2 with TRBJ1-1; no clear D gene. This CDR3 region has 10 residues. The V gene's germline CDR1 is SGHAT and CDR2 FQNNGV. Trimming removed 4 bases from V and 12 bases from J, with 9 bases in between. The CDR3 sequence: CASSSPEPFF. The CDR3 bases are TGTGCCAGCAGCTCCCCGGAGCCTTTCTTT.

This clonotype has only one observation. Since a much larger clone is just one base distant, this may be a read error. The genes are TRBV7-8 and TRBJ1-6, with TRBD1 identical over 12 bases. Looked up from germline, CDR1 is SGHVS and CDR2 is FQNEAQ. After removal of 5 bases from V and 14 bases from J, the junction contained 13 bases not matched to a gene. The CDR3 consists of 16 residues. CDR3 in DNA: TGTGCCAGCAGCGCGGGACAGGGGGCTGTAAGGTCATCCCTCCACTTT. Translating it yields CASSAGQGAVRSSLHF.

This clonotype was found many times. V usage is TRBV6-1 and J usage is TRBJ2-7, with D possibly TRBD1 on 6 matching bases. CDR3 length equals 14 residues. The germline gives CDR1 MNHNS, CDR2 SASEGT. The germline V and J ends were trimmed by 5 bases and 2 bases, with 13 bases remaining between them. The CDR3 sequence: CASSPSRGTYEQYF. CDR3 sequence (DNA): TGTGCCAGCAGTCCCAGCAGGGGAACCTACGAGCAGTACTTC.

The rearrangement uses TRBV12-3 or TRBV12-4 and TRBJ1-5; D gene unclear. The CDR3 has 13 amino acids. V gave up 5 bases and J gave up 4 bases, with 9 bases separating them. The CDR3: CASSPSDNQPQHF. As DNA, the CDR3 is TGTGCCAGCAGTCCGTCAGATAATCAGCCCCAGCATTTT.